These 10 T cell receptor beta chains were all obtained from the same sample, sequenced in a study of blood T cell repertoires in COVID-19. Some clones are missing from TCRdb's copy, which holds only in-frame ones; the method was immunoSEQ multiplex PCR. The sample has 150,000 to 200,000 clones; 76% are singletons. The sequenced sample consisted of PBMCs or T cells enriched from blood (not recorded which). The receptor set was obtained from a woman aged 45-65 years with acute COVID-19.

V and J are TRBV4-3 and TRBJ2-5, with 7 bases that match TRBD2. The germline CDR1 and CDR2 sequences are LGHNA and YSLEER. The CDR3 has 17 residues. Trimming cost V 4 bases and J 4 bases; bases outside gene matches: 15. Here the CDR3 reads CASSLRRPAGTPETQYF. In nucleotides, the CDR3 is TGCGCCAGCAGCCTAAGACGGCCAGCGGGGACCCCAGAGACCCAGTACTTC.

This clone was counted a few times. V and J are TRBV3-1 (or the pseudogene TRBV3-2) and TRBJ1-1; 7 bases are a match to TRBD1. Unmatched junction bases numbered 9, after V lost 1 base and J lost 10 bases. CDR1 is LGHDT and CDR2 is YNNKEL in the germline V gene (reference sequence). CDR3 size: 14 residues. This CDR3 is CASSQAKGQAVAFF. CDR3 DNA sequence: TGTGCCAGCAGCCAAGCAAAAGGACAGGCTGTAGCTTTCTTT.

Comments on this clone: Additional DNA sequences in this sample encode the identical CDR3. The rearrangement uses TRBV12-3 or TRBV12-4 and TRBJ1-1; unclear D gene. The CDR3 runs 13 residues. V dropped 2 bases and J dropped 2 bases, with 6 bases sitting between them. DNA for the CDR3: TGTGCCAGCAGTTTAACACAAAACACTGAAGCTTTCTTT. As protein: CASSLTQNTEAFF.

This CDR3 reads CASSFGVDNGYTF. The CDR3 nucleotides are TGTGCCAGCAGCTTCGGAGTAGATAATGGCTACACCTTC. This sequence joins TRBV7-9 and TRBJ1-2; D unclear. Germline lookup yields CDR1 SEHNR and CDR2 FQNEAQ (reference sequence). Trimming stripped 3 bases from V and 6 bases from J, with 11 bases between. The CDR3 extends over 13 amino acids.

J is TRBJ1-2 and V is TRBV7-9; D gene uncertain. Trimming removed 1 base at V and 5 bases at J, with 11 bases between. The CDR3 contains 14 residues. Per the germline V gene, CDR1 is SEHNR and CDR2 is FQNEAQ (reference sequence). The CDR3 nucleotides read TGTGCCAGCAGCTTAGATTGGGCAGTTTATGGCTACACCTTC. This translates into CASSLDWAVYGYTF.

The chain joins TRBV5-4 to TRBJ2-1; D not certain. Trimming removed 5 bases at V and 1 base at J, with 7 bases between. Germline V lookup: CDR1 SGHNT, CDR2 YYREEE (reference sequence). This CDR3 has 13 residues. In DNA form, the CDR3 reads TGTGCCAGCAGGCCTAGGTCCTACAATGAGCAGTTCTTC. Amino acid sequence: CASRPRSYNEQFF.

To note about this clone: The conserved final phenylalanine or tryptophan is absent from the CDR3, which likely points to a read error. The chain employs TRBV28 and TRBJ2-3; 8 positions agree with TRBD2. The trim removed 6 bases at V and 0 bases at J, leaving 5 bases unmatched. CDR3 length: 15 residues. CDR1 and CDR2 from the germline V gene are MDHEN and SYDVKM. The CDR3 is CASSTSGLSTDTQYL. In DNA, the CDR3 is TGTGCCAGCAGCACTAGCGGACTTAGCACAGATACGCAGTATCTT.

This chain joins TRBV5-4 and TRBJ2-1, with D perhaps TRBD1 (5 bases). With 4 bases removed from V and 6 bases from J, the gap between germline ends came to 11 bases. CDR3 size: 13 residues. Germline values: CDR1 SGHNT, CDR2 YYREEE (reference sequence). The CDR3 loop is CASSQGPSNEQFF. CDR3 bases: TGTGCCAGCAGCCAGGGCCCTAGCAATGAGCAGTTCTTC.

The genes are TRBV4-2 and TRBJ1-2; perhaps TRBD1 as D (6 bases). Trimming shortened V by 4 bases and J by 2 bases, and 8 bases separated the two germline ends. Germline V gives CDR1 LGHNA, CDR2 YNFKEQ. The CDR3 length is 13 residues. The CDR3 reads CASSRGQNYGYTF. The CDR3 coding sequence is TGTGCCAGCAGCCGAGGACAGAACTATGGCTACACCTTC.

This chain connects TRBV11-1 to TRBJ2-3; possible D gene TRBD2, 6 bases. This CDR3 has 16 amino acids. CDR1 is SGHAT and CDR2 is FQDESV in the germline V gene (reference sequence). Trimming took 3 bases from V and 0 from J, leaving 13 bases between them. In nucleotides, the CDR3 is TGTGCCAGCAGCTTCGGGCTAGCGCTTAGCACAGATACGCAGTATTTT. Encoded protein: CASSFGLALSTDTQYF.